The text below deals with one TCR beta chain. What it recognizes is unknown. This specimen comes from a study of glioma-infiltrating T cells after dendritic cell vaccination. Study overall: Patients had newly diagnosed or recurrent glioblastoma and received dendritic cell vaccines. The vaccine used monocyte-derived dendritic cells pulsed overnight with autologous tumor lysate. Between about 2003 and 2013, patients got autologous tumor lysate-pulsed dendritic cell vaccines.

General observations from the study: Few patients contributed both blood and tumor specimens.

The time point: after dendritic cell vaccination, including at tumor progression/relapse. Sequenced by immunoSEQ multiplex PCR; TCRdb stores in-frame clones only, minus some. The profile shows tens of thousands of clones, 85% of them singletons. V lost 1 base to trimming and J lost 6 bases, with 15 bases between them. CDR3 size: 16 residues. CDR1 is SGHTA, CDR2 FQGTGA, per germline. The sequences come from blood, collected after dendritic cell vaccination. The chain uses TRBV7-3 and TRBJ2-2; TRBD2 might be the D (6 bases). The sequence derives from a human donor with glioblastoma. The CDR3 reads CASSLIGGKSAGELFF. CDR3 nucleotide sequence: TGTGCCAGCAGCTTAATAGGCGGGAAGAGTGCCGGGGAGCTGTTTTTT.